A single sample gave rise to the 21 T cell receptor beta chains below, sequenced in a study of CD8 T cells in Susac syndrome. 0.5 to 1 ug RNA was reverse transcribed with random hexamers. TCRdb recomputed calls from the immunoSEQ multiplex PCR reads with MiXCR, one row per CDR3 protein. The sample consists of roughly 150,000 distinct CDR3 sequences, about 94% of them appearing once. The sample taken for sequencing was CD4+ T cells from PBMCs. The receptors here all came from a human donor with Susac syndrome.

The chain uses TRBV4-1 and TRBJ2-6; TRBD2 is a possible D gene (6 bases). Germline assignment: CDR1 MGHRA and CDR2 YSYEKL. CDR3 size: 13 residues. V was shortened by 10 bases and J by 2 bases, with 9 bases between the two germline ends. In DNA form, the CDR3 reads TGCGCCACCTGGGGGGCTGGGGCCAACGTCCTGACTTTC. As protein: CATWGAGANVLTF.

The chain employs TRBV12-3 or TRBV12-4 and TRBJ1-4; 9 bases map to TRBD1. This CDR3 is 15 amino acids long. J lost 5 bases, V lost 3 bases, and 4 bases had no gene match. This chain's CDR3 is CASSFPGQGNEKLFF. CDR3 in DNA: TGTGCCAGCAGTTTTCCGGGACAGGGAAATGAAAAACTGTTTTTT.

For this clonotype: The DNA is omitted, as the CDR3 cannot be located on it reliably, and the CDR3 follows TCRdb's listing. The chain couples TRBV6-1 to TRBJ2-1; no check of the table's D call, TRBD1, against the DNA was made. The CDR3 spans 14 amino acids, including both terminal residues. The germline V gene encodes CDR1 MNHNS and CDR2 SASEGT. This CDR3 is CASILDNTAHEQFF.

The chain uses TRBV18 and TRBJ2-7; 8 bases fit TRBD2. This CDR3 spans 14 amino acids. Per germline, CDR1 KGHSH and CDR2 LQKENI. V lost 6 bases, J lost 7 bases, and 11 bases stayed unmatched. CDR3 in DNA: TGTGCCAGCTCCCCCGCAGCGGGAGTGGGTGAGCAGTACTTC. Translating it yields CASSPAAGVGEQYF. The variable domain in full, completed from reference TRBV18 and TRBJ2-7, reads NAGVMQNPRHLVRRRGQEARLRCSPMKGHSHVYWYRQLPEEGLKFMVYLQKENIIDESGMPKERFSAEFPKEGPSILRIQQVVRGDSAAYFCASSPAAGVGEQYFGPGTRLTVT.

The rearrangement joins TRBV20-1 to TRBJ2-1; D unresolved. V lost 5 bases and J lost 6, with 8 bases in between. This CDR3 is 11 amino acids long. Looked up from germline, CDR1 is DFQATT and CDR2 is SNEGSKA (reference sequence). CDR3 in amino acids: CSARPSNEQFF. CDR3 DNA sequence: TGCAGTGCTCGACCTAGCAATGAGCAGTTCTTC.

The chain joins TRBV28 to TRBJ2-3, with 7 bases lining up with TRBD2. From germline, CDR1 is MDHEN and CDR2 SYDVKM. CDR3 length equals 11 residues. Germline trimming cut 6 bases from V and 10 bases from J; bases unmatched to any gene: 4. The CDR3 coding sequence is TGTGCCAGCAGCCGGGGAGGGGCGCAGTATTTT. Translated: CASSRGGAQYF.

The rearrangement uses TRBV28 and TRBJ2-7, with D perhaps matching TRBD1 (5 bases). Trimming left V 4 bases short and J 3 bases short, with 7 bases between. The germline gives CDR1 MDHEN, CDR2 SYDVKM. The CDR3 contains 12 residues. The CDR3: CASSSTDYEQYF. The CDR3 DNA follows: TGTGCCAGCAGTTCGACAGACTACGAGCAGTACTTC.

The gene calls are TRBV2 and TRBJ1-5; a possible D gene is TRBD1 (5 bases). The CDR3 loop spans 15 amino acids. Germline V gene data show CDR1 as SNHLY and CDR2 as FYNNEI. The V end lost 1 base, the J end lost 4 bases, and 11 bases lay between the germline ends. CDR3 nucleotides: TGTGCCAGCAGTGAAGGGCGACAGCCGAATCAGCCCCAGCATTTT. It encodes CASSEGRQPNQPQHF.

This sequence joins TRBV11-2 and TRBJ2-3; 7 bases agree with TRBD1. The CDR3 runs 14 residues. The V segment lost 5 bases and the J segment 6 bases; nucleotides outside the gene matches: 8. Germline V gene lookup returns CDR1 SGHAT and CDR2 FQNNGV. CDR3 DNA sequence: TGTGCCAGCAGCCGAGGACAGGCACAGGATACGCAGTATTTT. Protein product: CASSRGQAQDTQYF.

CDR3 bases: TGTGCCAGCAGCCCTGGCGGGACTAGCGGGAACAATGAGCAGTTCTTC. Translated, it gives CASSPGGTSGNNEQFF. The chain employs TRBV7-2 and TRBJ2-1, with TRBD2 matching 13 bases. The CDR3 sequence is 16 residues long. V shed 5 bases and J 5 bases; nucleotides not matched to a gene: 6. Germline V CDR1 and CDR2: SGHTA, FQGNSA.

V is TRBV20-1 and J is TRBJ1-4; TRBD1 might be the D (6 bases). Germline assignment: CDR1 DFQATT and CDR2 SNEGSKA (reference sequence). Trimming stripped 1 base from V and 7 bases from J, with 19 bases between. The CDR3 has 16 amino acids. CDR3 sequence (DNA): TGCAGTGCTAGAGGTACCATACAGGGCGGCAGTGAAAAACTGTTTTTT. Encoded protein: CSARGTIQGGSEKLFF.

The chain recombines TRBV28 with TRBJ2-3, with TRBD1 as a possible D gene (5 bases). CDR1 is MDHEN and CDR2 is SYDVKM in the germline V gene. The CDR3 spans 18 residues. V lost 5 bases and J 1 base, leaving 22 bases between the germline ends. The CDR3 loop is CASSPPGYIWAGTDTQYF. CDR3 sequence (DNA): TGTGCCAGCAGTCCCCCAGGGTACATCTGGGCTGGCACAGATACGCAGTATTTT.

This clonotype occurred once. The chain has TRBV6-2 or TRBV6-3 and TRBJ1-1; D unclear. Germline CDR1 and CDR2: MNHEY and SVGEGT. The CDR3 consists of 15 residues. The V end was cut by 0 bases, the J end by 5 bases, with 13 bases between. CDR3 sequence reads: CASSYSDEAGTEAFF. The CDR3 DNA sequence: TGTGCCAGCAGTTACTCTGACGAGGCCGGGACTGAAGCTTTCTTT.

This chain joins TRBV7-9 and TRBJ2-3; D assignment may be TRBD1 or TRBD2 (5 bases each). V lost 7 bases and J 6 bases, leaving 14 bases between the germline ends. The CDR3 runs to 13 residues. Germline lookup yields CDR1 SEHNR and CDR2 FQNEAQ (reference sequence). DNA of the CDR3: TGTGCCAGCACCAACGCCGGGGCGGATACGCAGTATTTT. It is translated as CASTNAGADTQYF.

The chain combines TRBV20-1 with TRBJ2-5; 7 positions match TRBD2. The trim removed 1 base at V and 7 bases at J, leaving 12 bases unmatched. CDR3 size: 15 residues. Germline V gives CDR1 DFQATT, CDR2 SNEGSKA (reference sequence). CDR3: CSARGLAAAKGTQYF. The CDR3 DNA sequence: TGCAGTGCTAGAGGCCTAGCGGCAGCCAAGGGGACCCAGTACTTC.

The CDR3 reads CSVSTGVHEQYF. In nucleotides, the CDR3 is TGCAGCGTCTCGACAGGGGTTCACGAGCAGTACTTC. The chain recombines TRBV29-1 with TRBJ2-7; 8 bases are a match to TRBD1. The CDR3 runs 12 residues. Germline loops: CDR1 SQVTM, CDR2 ANQGSEA. The ends lost 6 bases at V and 5 bases at J; junction bases unmatched: 6.

In this sample, this clonotype turned up once. The gene calls are TRBV5-1 and TRBJ2-2; D ambiguous. V lost 1 base, J lost 2 bases, and 18 bases lay in between. The germline V gene has CDR1 SGHRS and CDR2 YFSETQ. The CDR3 extends over 18 amino acids. This CDR3 is CASSLLSPDPANTGELFF. CDR3 coding DNA: TGCGCCAGCAGCTTGCTTTCCCCGGATCCAGCTAACACCGGGGAGCTGTTTTTT.

The gene calls are TRBV20-1 and TRBJ2-2; D is uncertain. The ends were cut back, 0 bases at V and 4 bases at J, with 12 bases in the middle. Per germline, CDR1 DFQATT and CDR2 SNEGSKA (reference sequence). The CDR3 is made up of 15 amino acids. For the CDR3, the DNA is TGCAGTGCTAGAGATCATGGTGGGCCCACCGGGGAGCTGTTTTTT. It codes for CSARDHGGPTGELFF.

The chain joins TRBV7-2 to TRBJ2-1, with D perhaps matching TRBD2 (6 bases). The CDR3 is 14 amino acids. V was clipped by 5 bases and J by 6 bases, with 14 bases between them. Germline V gives CDR1 SGHTA, CDR2 FQGNSA. This CDR3 reads CASSRQRAGNEQFF. The CDR3 DNA reads as TGTGCCAGCAGCCGCCAGCGGGCGGGCAATGAGCAGTTCTTC.

This chain uses TRBV5-6 with TRBJ1-2; D is unresolved. Looked up from germline, CDR1 is SGHDT and CDR2 is YYEEEE. V lost 4 bases to trimming and J lost 4 bases, with 11 bases between them. The CDR3 is 13 amino acids. The CDR3 reads CASSVDTSYGYTF. The CDR3, as DNA: TGTGCCAGCAGCGTTGACACGAGCTATGGCTACACCTTC.

The chain combines TRBV25-1 with TRBJ2-7; D remains unclear. V shed 1 base and J shed 0 bases, with 10 bases lying between them. CDR1 and CDR2 from the germline V gene are MGHDK and SYGVNS. CDR3 length equals 15 residues. The CDR3 nucleotides are TGTGCCAGCAGTGAATGGCGGCAGAGCTCCTACGAGCAGTACTTC. It yields the protein CASSEWRQSSYEQYF.